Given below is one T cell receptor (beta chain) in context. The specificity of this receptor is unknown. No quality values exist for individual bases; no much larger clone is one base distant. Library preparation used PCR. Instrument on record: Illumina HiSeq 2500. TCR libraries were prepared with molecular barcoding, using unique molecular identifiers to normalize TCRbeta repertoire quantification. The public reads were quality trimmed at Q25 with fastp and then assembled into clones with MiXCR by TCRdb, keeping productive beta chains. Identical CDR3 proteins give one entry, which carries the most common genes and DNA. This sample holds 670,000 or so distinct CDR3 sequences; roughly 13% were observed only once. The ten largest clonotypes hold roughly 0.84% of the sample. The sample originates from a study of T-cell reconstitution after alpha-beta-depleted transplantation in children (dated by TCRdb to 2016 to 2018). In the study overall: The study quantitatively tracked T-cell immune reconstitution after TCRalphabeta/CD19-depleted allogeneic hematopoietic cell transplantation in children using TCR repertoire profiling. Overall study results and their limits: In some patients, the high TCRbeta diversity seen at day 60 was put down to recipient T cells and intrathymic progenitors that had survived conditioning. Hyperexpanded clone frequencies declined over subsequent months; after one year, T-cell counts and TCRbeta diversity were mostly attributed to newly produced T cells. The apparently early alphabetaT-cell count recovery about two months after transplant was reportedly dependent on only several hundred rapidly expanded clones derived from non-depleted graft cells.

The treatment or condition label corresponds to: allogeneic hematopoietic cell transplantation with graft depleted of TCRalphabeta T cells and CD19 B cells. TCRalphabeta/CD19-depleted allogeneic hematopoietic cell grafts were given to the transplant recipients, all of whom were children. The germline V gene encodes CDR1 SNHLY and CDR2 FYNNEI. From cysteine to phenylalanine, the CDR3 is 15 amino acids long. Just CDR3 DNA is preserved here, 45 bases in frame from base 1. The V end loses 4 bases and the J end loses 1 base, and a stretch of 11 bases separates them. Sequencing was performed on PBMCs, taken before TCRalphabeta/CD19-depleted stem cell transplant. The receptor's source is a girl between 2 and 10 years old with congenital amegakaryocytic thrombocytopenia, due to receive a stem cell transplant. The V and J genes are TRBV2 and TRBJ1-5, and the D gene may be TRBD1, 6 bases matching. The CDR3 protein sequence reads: CASSGGAQSNQPQHF. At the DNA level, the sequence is TGTGCCAGCAGTGGGGGGGCGCAGAGCAATCAGCCCCAGCATTTT.